This T cell receptor (beta chain) came from a study of identical twins. Overall study results and limits: Sequences that were beta out-of-frame showed weaker excess twin sharing. Beta clonotypes that were abundant in cord blood contained fewer insertions, a pattern absent from memory repertoires.

CDR3 length: 14 residues. Per the germline V gene, CDR1 is SGHVS and CDR2 is FQNEAQ. Trimming took 7 bases from V and 3 from J, leaving 13 bases between them. The table lists this clonotype with a few counts. Its antigen is not known. TCRdb redid the calling of the 5' RACE reads with MiXCR, one entry per CDR3 protein. The sample includes hundreds of thousands of distinct CDR3 sequences, around a tenth of them seen just once. Sequences were obtained from memory (CD45RO+) T cells sorted from blood. This receptor was taken from a young woman in good health. The rearrangement joins TRBV7-8 to TRBJ2-1, with D possibly being TRBD2 (6 bases). CDR3 sequence: CASTWAGHYNEQFF. CDR3 coding DNA: TGTGCCAGCACCTGGGCGGGGCACTACAATGAGCAGTTCTTC.